The clone carrying this T cell receptor (beta chain) has just a few counts. This sample was included in a study of T-cell reconstitution after alpha-beta-depleted transplantation in children. Library preparation (for TCRbeta) was performed with unique molecular identifiers. TCRdb reprocessed the PCR reads via MiXCR and lists one record per CDR3 protein. Among over 300,000 distinct CDR3 sequences listed, approximately 10% were seen once. The length of the CDR3 is 13 residues. V was cut by 3 bases and J by 7 bases, with 10 bases left in between. Looked up from germline, CDR1 is DFQATT and CDR2 is SNEGSKA (reference sequence).

V is TRBV20-1 and J is TRBJ1-6; no clear D. Source: PBMCs from the stem cell graft donor, taken from the stem cell graft. The sequence was obtained from a human donor who donated a stem cell graft to a child with acute lymphoblastic leukemia. DNA for the CDR3: TGCAGTGCTAGGTTGAGCGAAAATTCACCCCTCCACTTT. Protein: CSARLSENSPLHF.